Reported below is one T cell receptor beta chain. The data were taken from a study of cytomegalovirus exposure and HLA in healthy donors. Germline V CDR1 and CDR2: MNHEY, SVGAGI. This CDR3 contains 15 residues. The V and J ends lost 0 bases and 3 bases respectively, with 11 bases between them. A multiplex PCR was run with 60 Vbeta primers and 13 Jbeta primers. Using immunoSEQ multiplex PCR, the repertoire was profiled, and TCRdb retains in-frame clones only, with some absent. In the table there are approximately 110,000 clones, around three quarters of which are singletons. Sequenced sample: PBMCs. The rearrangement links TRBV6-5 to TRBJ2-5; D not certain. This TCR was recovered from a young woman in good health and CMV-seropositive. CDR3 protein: CASSYSLNREETQYF. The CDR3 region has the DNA TGTGCCAGCAGTTACTCGTTGAACAGAGAAGAGACCCAGTACTTC.